These T cell receptor beta chains were read from a single sample in a study of T cells after yellow fever vaccination. TCRdb called the 5' RACE reads again in MiXCR, with one record for every CDR3 protein. In the table there are approximately 31,000 distinct CDR3 sequences, about 10% of which are singletons. Specimen: PBMCs, either bulk or a sorted T-cell subset (CD4+, CD8+, memory, or dextramer-sorted; not recorded which), collected more than 14 days after the first yellow fever vaccination. These receptors were collected from a man between 18 and 29 years old who received the YFV17D yellow fever vaccine. The conserved cysteine and the conserved F or W are not part of the CDR3 here.

>TRBJ2-5|TRBV15
ATSRDVSREETQY
>TRBJ1-1|TRBV6-2/TRBV6-3
ASSYSRGTEAF
>TRBJ2-7|TRBV6-1
ASSPSGTGTYEQY
>TRBJ2-7|TRBV5-4
ASSRPAGTGANEQY
>TRBJ2-3|TRBV11-2
ASSKVGGSTDTQY
>TRBJ2-4|TRBV20-1
SAGPQATAKNIQY
>TRBJ2-1|TRBV20-1
SVSLARDSVYNEQF
>TRBJ2-5|TRBV20-1
SARRTGKETQY
>TRBJ2-2|TRBV5-1
ASSTQGGTGELF
>TRBJ2-5|TRBV7-2
ASGIQETQY
>TRBJ2-2|TRBV6-5
ASSYSDGGTGELF
>TRBJ2-3|TRBV19
ASRSGWSTDTQY
>TRBJ2-1|TRBV4-2
ASSQDQSSGRNEQF
>TRBJ2-2|TRBV6-4
ASSDSSGSANTGELF